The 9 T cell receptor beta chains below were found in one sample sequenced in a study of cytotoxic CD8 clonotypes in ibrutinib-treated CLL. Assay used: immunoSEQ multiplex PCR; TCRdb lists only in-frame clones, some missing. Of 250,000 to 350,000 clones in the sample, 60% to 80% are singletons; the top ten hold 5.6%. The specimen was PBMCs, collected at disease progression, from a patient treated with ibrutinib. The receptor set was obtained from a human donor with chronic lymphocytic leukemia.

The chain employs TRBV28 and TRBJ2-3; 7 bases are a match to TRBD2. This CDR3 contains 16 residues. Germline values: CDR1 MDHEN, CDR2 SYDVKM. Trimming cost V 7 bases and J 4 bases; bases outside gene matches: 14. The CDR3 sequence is CASTPPSRERSDTQYF. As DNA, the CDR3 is TGTGCCAGCACCCCTCCGTCGCGGGAGAGGTCAGATACGCAGTATTTT.

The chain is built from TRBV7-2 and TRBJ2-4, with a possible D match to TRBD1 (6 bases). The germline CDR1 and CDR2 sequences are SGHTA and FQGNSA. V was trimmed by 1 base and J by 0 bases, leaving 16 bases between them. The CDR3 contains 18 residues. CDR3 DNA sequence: TGTGCCAGCAGCTTAGGAGGACAGACAACTATAGCCAAAAACATTCAGTACTTC. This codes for CASSLGGQTTIAKNIQYF.

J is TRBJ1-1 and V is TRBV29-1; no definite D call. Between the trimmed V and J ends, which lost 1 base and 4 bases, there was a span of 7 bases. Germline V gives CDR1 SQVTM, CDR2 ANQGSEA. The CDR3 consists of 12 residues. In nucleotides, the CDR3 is TGCAGCGTTGAAGCTGGGGTCACTGAAGCTTTCTTT. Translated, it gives CSVEAGVTEAFF.

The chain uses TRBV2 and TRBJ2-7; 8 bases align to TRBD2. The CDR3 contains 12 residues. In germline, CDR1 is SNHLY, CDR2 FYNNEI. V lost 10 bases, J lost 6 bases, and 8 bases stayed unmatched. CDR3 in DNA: TGTGCCATCTGGACTAGCCGGTCCGAGCAGTACTTC. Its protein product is CAIWTSRSEQYF.

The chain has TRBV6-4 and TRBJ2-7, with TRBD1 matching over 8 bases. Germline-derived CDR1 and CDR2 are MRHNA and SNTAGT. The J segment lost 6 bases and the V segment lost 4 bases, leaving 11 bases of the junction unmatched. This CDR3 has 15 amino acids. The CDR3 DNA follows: TGTGCCAGCAGTGGCCAACCAGGGGGCCAAAGCGAGCAGTACTTC. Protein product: CASSGQPGGQSEQYF.

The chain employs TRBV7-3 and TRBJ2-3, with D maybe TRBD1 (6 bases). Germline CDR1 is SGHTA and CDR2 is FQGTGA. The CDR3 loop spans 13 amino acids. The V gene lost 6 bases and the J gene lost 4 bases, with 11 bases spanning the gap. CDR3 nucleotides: TGTGCCAGCAGGGCCCAGGGGCCAGATACGCAGTATTTT. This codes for CASRAQGPDTQYF. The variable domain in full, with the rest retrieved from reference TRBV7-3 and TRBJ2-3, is GAGVSQTPSNKVTEKGKYVELRCDPISGHTALYWYRQSLGQGPEFLIYFQGTGAADDSGLPNDRFFAVRPEGSVSTLKIQRTERGDSAVYLCASRAQGPDTQYFGPGTRLTVL.

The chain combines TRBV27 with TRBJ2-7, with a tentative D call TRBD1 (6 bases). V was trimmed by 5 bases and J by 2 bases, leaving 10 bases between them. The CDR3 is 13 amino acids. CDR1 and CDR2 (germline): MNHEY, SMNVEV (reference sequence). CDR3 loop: CASSKGQTYEQYF. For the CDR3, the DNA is TGTGCCAGCAGTAAGGGACAAACCTACGAGCAGTACTTC.

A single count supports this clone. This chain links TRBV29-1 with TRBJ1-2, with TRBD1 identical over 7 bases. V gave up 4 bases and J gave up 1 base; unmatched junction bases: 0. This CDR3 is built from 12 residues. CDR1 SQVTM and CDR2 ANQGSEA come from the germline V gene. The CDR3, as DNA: TGCAGCGTTGGGGACAGTAACTATGGCTACACCTTC. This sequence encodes CSVGDSNYGYTF.

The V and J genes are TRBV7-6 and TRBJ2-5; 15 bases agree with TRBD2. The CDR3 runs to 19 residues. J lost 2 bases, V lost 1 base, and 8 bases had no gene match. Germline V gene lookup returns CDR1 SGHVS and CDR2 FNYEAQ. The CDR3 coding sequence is TGTGCCAGCAGCTTAGTCGGACTAGCGGGAGGGTGGTCACAAGAGACCCAGTACTTC. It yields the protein CASSLVGLAGGWSQETQYF. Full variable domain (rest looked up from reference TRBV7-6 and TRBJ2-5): GAGVSQSPRYKVTKRGQDVALRCDPISGHVSLYWYRQALGQGPEFLTYFNYEAQQDKSGLPNDRFSAERPEGSISTLTIQRTEQRDSAMYRCASSLVGLAGGWSQETQYFGPGTRLLVL.